Following are 18 T cell receptor beta chains from one sample sequenced in a study of cytomegalovirus exposure and HLA in healthy donors. With 60 Vbeta and 13 Jbeta primers, the PCR was carried out. This table comes from immunoSEQ multiplex PCR, and its TCRdb copy is limited to in-frame clones, with some not included. The sample carries 100,000 or so clones, 83% recorded once. Sequencing was carried out using PBMCs. Source of these receptors: a man in his forties in good health and CMV-seronegative.

This chain uses TRBV6-5 with TRBJ1-3, with D unclear. The V end was cut by 9 bases, the J end by 4 bases, with 19 bases between. CDR1 and CDR2 from the germline V gene are MNHEY and SVGAGI. CDR3 length: 15 amino acids. This CDR3 is CASSTPRNLGNTIYF. Here the CDR3 DNA reads TGTGCCAGTTCAACCCCTAGGAACCTCGGAAACACCATATATTTT.

The V and J genes are TRBV18 and TRBJ1-4; D might be TRBD1 (5 bases). The V gene's germline CDR1 is KGHSH and CDR2 LQKENI. Trimming shortened V by 4 bases and J by 0 bases, and 18 bases separated the two germline ends. The CDR3 runs 18 residues. Here the CDR3 DNA reads TGTGCCAGCTCACAATCGCCTGACTCAGGGACAACTAATGAAAAACTGTTTTTT. It specifies CASSQSPDSGTTNEKLFF. The entire variable domain, with the rest obtained from reference TRBV18 and TRBJ1-4, is as follows: NAGVMQNPRHLVRRRGQEARLRCSPMKGHSHVYWYRQLPEEGLKFMVYLQKENIIDESGMPKERFSAEFPKEGPSILRIQQVVRGDSAAYFCASSQSPDSGTTNEKLFFGSGTQLSVL.

The chain couples TRBV7-9 to TRBJ2-6; tentative D call: TRBD2 (7 bases). The CDR3 is 19 amino acids. Deletions cut 2 bases from V and 0 bases from J, with 17 bases between. The V gene's germline CDR1 is SEHNR and CDR2 FQNEAQ (reference sequence). The CDR3 loop is CASSLLAMGGGSGANVLTF. The CDR3 DNA follows: TGTGCCAGCAGCTTACTTGCCATGGGAGGGGGCTCTGGGGCCAACGTCCTGACTTTC.

This chain links TRBV9 with TRBJ2-1; TRBD2 aligns across 7 bases. This CDR3 is built from 15 residues. The germline gives CDR1 SGDLS, CDR2 YYNGEE. The V and J ends lost 0 bases and 7 bases, in that order; junction bases with no gene match: 7. This CDR3 is CASSVGGGSLNEQFF. The CDR3 DNA reads TGTGCCAGCAGCGTAGGGGGGGGATCCTTGAATGAGCAGTTCTTC.

The sample holds one count of this clone. J is TRBJ2-3 and V is TRBV20-1; D gene unclear. The CDR3 totals 10 residues. Germline values: CDR1 DFQATT, CDR2 SNEGSKA (reference sequence). The V gene lost 6 bases and the J gene lost 5 bases, with 6 bases spanning the gap. CDR3 residues: CSAEKDTQYF. The CDR3 nucleotides are TGCAGTGCAGAGAAAGATACGCAGTATTTT.

V gene TRBV6-5 combines with J gene TRBJ2-5; TRBD2 agrees at 8 bases. This CDR3 has 16 residues. Germline trimming cut 1 base from V and 0 bases from J; bases unmatched to any gene: 4. The V gene's germline CDR1 is MNHEY and CDR2 SVGAGI. CDR3: CASSYFGGGHQETQYF. The DNA for the CDR3 is TGTGCCAGCAGTTACTTCGGGGGGGGGCACCAAGAGACCCAGTACTTC.

The CDR3 sequence: CASSLSGASTGELFF. The CDR3 region has the DNA TGCGCCAGCAGCTTAAGCGGAGCGAGCACCGGGGAGCTGTTTTTT. The chain combines TRBV5-1 with TRBJ2-2; possible D gene TRBD2, 5 bases. The CDR3 is 15 amino acids. Trimming shortened V by 2 bases and J by 4 bases, and 12 bases separated the two germline ends. Germline V gene data show CDR1 as SGHRS and CDR2 as YFSETQ.

This clone was observed a handful of times. The genes are TRBV13 and TRBJ1-6; weak D call: TRBD1 (5 bases). Trimming removed 8 bases at V and 4 bases at J, with 15 bases between. CDR3 length: 15 residues. The V gene's germline CDR1 is PRHDT and CDR2 FYEKMQ (reference sequence). Here the CDR3 reads CASHEAGDYNSPLHF. In DNA, the CDR3 is TGTGCCAGCCATGAAGCGGGGGATTATAATTCACCCCTCCACTTT.

V gene TRBV27 combines with J gene TRBJ2-3, with 14 bases that match TRBD2. There are 16 residues in the CDR3. In germline, CDR1 is MNHEY, CDR2 SMNVEV (reference sequence). The junction had 6 bases not matched to a gene; V was cut back by 5 bases and J by 5 bases. This CDR3 is CASSRTSGGQRDTQYF. In nucleotides, the CDR3 is TGTGCCAGCAGTCGGACTAGCGGGGGGCAACGAGATACGCAGTATTTT.

The chain recombines TRBV6-6 with TRBJ2-3; 8 bases match TRBD1. V dropped 7 bases and J dropped 9; count of bases not matched to a gene: 12. The CDR3 totals 14 residues. Germline lookup yields CDR1 MNHNY and CDR2 SVGAGI (reference sequence). The CDR3 DNA reads as TGTGCCAGCACCAGACAGGGGCTTTCACGGACGCAGTATTTT. This codes for CASTRQGLSRTQYF.

This clone was found once. The chain recombines TRBV19 with TRBJ2-1; D is uncertain. The V gene lost 0 bases and the J gene lost 11 bases, with 8 bases spanning the gap. The germline CDR1 and CDR2 sequences are LNHDA and SQIVND (reference sequence). This CDR3 region has 12 residues. CDR3 sequence reads: CASSIESSKQFF. Written as DNA, the CDR3 is TGTGCCAGTAGTATAGAATCGAGTAAGCAGTTCTTC.

The chain combines TRBV7-3 with TRBJ2-3; D is uncertain. Germline-derived CDR1 and CDR2 are SGHTA and FQGTGA. The length of the CDR3 is 13 residues. Trimming pared 5 bases from V and 6 bases from J, leaving 12 bases between. The CDR3, as DNA: TGTGCCAGCAGCCCACGCTCAAGCGATACGCAGTATTTT. Protein product: CASSPRSSDTQYF.

The chain combines TRBV6-5 with TRBJ1-1; TRBD1 aligns across 7 bases. The junction had 4 bases not matched to a gene; V was cut back by 5 bases and J by 4 bases. The CDR3 is 13 residues long. Germline loops: CDR1 MNHEY, CDR2 SVGAGI. This chain's CDR3 is CASSTYRGTEAFF. In DNA, the CDR3 is TGTGCCAGCAGTACCTACAGGGGCACTGAAGCTTTCTTT.

The chain joins TRBV2 to TRBJ1-1; 11 positions agree with TRBD1. The J segment lost 4 bases and the V segment lost 9 bases, leaving 4 bases of the junction unmatched. Germline V CDR1 and CDR2: SNHLY, FYNNEI. The CDR3 consists of 13 residues. The CDR3 DNA is TGTGCCAGAAAGGGGACAGGGGGCACTGAAGCTTTCTTT. It codes for CARKGTGGTEAFF.

The table lists this clone with a count of one. The chain has TRBV6-6 and TRBJ2-7; D ambiguous. Germline assignment: CDR1 MNHNY and CDR2 SVGAGI (reference sequence). The V end was cut by 4 bases, the J end by 0 bases, with 7 bases between. The CDR3 is 13 amino acids. For the CDR3, the DNA is TGTGCCAGCAGTTCTAGTCTCTCCTACGAGCAGTACTTC. It codes for CASSSSLSYEQYF.

The chain combines TRBV7-9 with TRBJ2-2; TRBD1 matches 8 bases. The CDR3 is 15 amino acids. The junction had 6 bases not matched to a gene; V was cut back by 5 bases and J by 4 bases. Germline CDR1 is SEHNR and CDR2 is FQNEAQ (reference sequence). This chain's CDR3 is CASSRQTGGTGELFF. In nucleotides, the CDR3 is TGTGCCAGCAGCCGCCAAACAGGGGGCACCGGGGAGCTGTTTTTT.

The chain joins TRBV5-1 to TRBJ1-2; 8 bases map to TRBD1. Germline V gene lookup returns CDR1 SGHRS and CDR2 YFSETQ. This CDR3 has 14 residues. V lost 4 bases, J lost 8 bases, and 10 bases stayed unmatched. The CDR3 nucleotides are TGCGCCAGCAGCCCGACCCAGGGGGCGCGGGGCTACACCTTC. It translates to CASSPTQGARGYTF.

The V call is TRBV5-1, the J call TRBJ1-1; D is unresolved. V dropped 5 bases and J dropped 0 bases, with 8 bases sitting between them. Germline V gene lookup returns CDR1 SGHRS and CDR2 YFSETQ. This CDR3 is built from 13 residues. The CDR3 DNA is TGCGCCAGCAGTTACGAGGTGAACACTGAAGCTTTCTTT. Its translation is CASSYEVNTEAFF.